Sequencing of this T cell receptor beta chain was carried out in a study of shared clonotypes between healthy human individuals. The V end was cut by 4 bases, the J end by 2 bases, with 15 bases between. The germline gives CDR1 LGHNA, CDR2 YNFKEQ. The CDR3 extends over 15 amino acids. CD8 cells regarded as naive lacked CD45RO, were positively chosen for CCR7, and omitted terminally differentiated effector memory CD45RA+ cells. This clone occurred once. Sorted-subset replicate PCRs used approximately 200 ng of genomic DNA. This amount corresponded to 30,000 to 35,000 T cell genomes. Generated by immunoSEQ multiplex PCR, the TCRdb table keeps only in-frame clones and is missing some. The table has over 2 million clones, roughly 95% seen once.

V gene TRBV4-2 combines with J gene TRBJ2-7; tentatively, D is TRBD1 or TRBD2 (5 bases each). This receptor was identified in a man aged 18 to 29 in good health. Sample: naive CD8+ T cells sorted from blood. CDR3: CASSPLSQGPYEQYF. CDR3 nucleotide sequence: TGTGCCAGCAGCCCCCTCTCCCAGGGACCCTACGAGCAGTACTTC.